Listed below are T cell receptor beta chains from one sample, sequenced in a study of blood T cell repertoires in COVID-19. Profiled with immunoSEQ multiplex PCR; TCRdb holds only in-frame clones, not every one. The sample has about 190,000 clones, roughly 85% seen once. Source material: peripheral blood. These receptors came from a woman aged 30 to 39 with acute or convalescent COVID-19. The CDR3 runs from the conserved cysteine through the conserved F or W. A D gene is named only where the DNA matches it firmly. Size is stated for part of the rows, as once, few or many counts, or as a class when the clone is expanded.

clone_size | d_call | j_call | v_call | cdr3_aa | cdr3_nt
NA | NA | TRBJ2-6 | TRBV24-1 | CATSDQGPSGANVLTF | TGTGCCACCAGTGATCAGGGCCCCTCTGGGGCCAACGTCCTGACTTTC
NA | TRBD2 | TRBJ2-1 | TRBV27 | CASSLPGLAGGNEQFF | TGTGCCAGCAGCCTACCGGGACTAGCGGGAGGGAATGAGCAGTTCTTC
NA | TRBD1 | TRBJ2-7 | TRBV5-4 | CASSRTGVGNEQYF | TGTGCCAGCAGCCGGACAGGAGTGGGGAACGAGCAGTACTTC
NA | TRBD1 | TRBJ1-6 | TRBV9 | CASSLYDRAGNSPLHF | TGTGCCAGCAGTCTTTATGACAGGGCGGGCAATTCACCCCTCCACTTT
NA | NA | TRBJ1-6 | TRBV28 | CASSPREYNSPLHF | TGTGCCAGCAGTCCCAGGGAATATAATTCACCCCTCCACTTT
NA | TRBD2 | TRBJ2-1 | TRBV7-3 | CASSLLAGGPSEQFF | TGTGCCAGCAGCTTACTCGCGGGGGGGCCATCTGAGCAGTTCTTC
NA | TRBD1 | TRBJ2-1 | TRBV6-2/TRBV6-3 | CASSWTTGGGDEQFF | TGTGCCAGCAGTTGGACGACAGGGGGTGGTGATGAGCAGTTCTTC
once | NA | TRBJ2-1 | TRBV7-6 | CAGGSDEQFF | TGTGCCGGAGGTAGCGATGAGCAGTTCTTC
once | TRBD1 | TRBJ2-7 | TRBV15 | CATREWGTGVEQYF | TGTGCCACCAGGGAGTGGGGGACAGGGGTCGAGCAGTACTTC
NA | NA | TRBJ2-5 | TRBV10-3 | CAIKQGVGETQYF | TGTGCCATCAAACAGGGCGTTGGTGAGACCCAGTACTTC
NA | TRBD1 | TRBJ2-3 | TRBV9 | CASSVGQGSDTQYF | TGTGCCAGCAGCGTAGGACAGGGTTCAGATACGCAGTATTTT
NA | NA | TRBJ1-2 | TRBV6-2/TRBV6-3 | CASSSGATTGTYGYTF | TGTGCCAGCAGTTCGGGCGCGACAACAGGCACCTATGGCTACACCTTC
NA | TRBD2 | TRBJ2-7 | TRBV28 | CASSSILAWTGSSYEQYF | TGTGCCAGCAGTTCCATACTAGCGTGGACTGGAAGCTCCTACGAGCAGTACTTC
NA | NA | TRBJ1-2 | TRBV4-3 | CASSHDWSGDEKGYTF | TGCGCCAGCAGCCATGACTGGTCAGGGGATGAGAAAGGCTACACCTTC
NA | NA | TRBJ2-5 | TRBV7-9 | CASSPKVRVGETQYF | TGTGCCAGCAGCCCCAAGGTGAGGGTTGGAGAGACCCAGTACTTC
NA | NA | TRBJ1-2 | TRBV30 | CAWKSAGNYGYTF | TGTGCCTGGAAGTCGGCGGGAAACTATGGCTACACCTTC
NA | NA | TRBJ1-4 | TRBV7-8 | CASSLGTLSTTNEKLFF | TGTGCCAGCAGCTTAGGGACTCTGAGTACAACTAATGAAAAACTGTTTTTT
NA | TRBD2 | TRBJ2-3 | TRBV28 | CASSLWLAGGPYPTDTQYF | TGTGCCAGCAGTTTGTGGCTAGCGGGGGGGCCGTATCCCACAGATACGCAGTATTTT
NA | TRBD1 | TRBJ2-1 | TRBV19 | CASSFRDRGSYNEQFF | TGTGCCAGTAGTTTCCGGGACAGGGGGTCCTACAATGAGCAGTTCTTC
few | TRBD1 | TRBJ1-2 | TRBV27 | CASSREGQGVYGYTF | TGTGCCAGCAGTCGAGAGGGACAGGGGGTGTATGGCTACACCTTC
once | NA | TRBJ2-1 | TRBV30 | CAWSVGSSRYNEQFF | TGTGCCTGGAGTGTAGGTAGCAGTCGATACAATGAGCAGTTCTTC
NA | TRBD2 | TRBJ2-7 | TRBV6-2/TRBV6-3 | CASSYSIGTTSYEQYF | TGTGCCAGCAGTTACTCGATCGGGACTACCTCCTACGAGCAGTACTTC
NA | NA | TRBJ2-3 | TRBV19 | CASRVGGGRTDTQYF | TGTGCCAGTAGGGTCGGCGGGGGCCGCACAGATACGCAGTATTTT